This TCR beta chain was captured by sequencing in a study of T-cell reconstitution after alpha-beta-depleted transplantation in children. Whole-study results and caveats: There were reportedly several hundred expanded graft clones from which alpha-beta T cells came about two months after transplant. A year post-transplant, T-cell counts and diversity derived mostly from newly produced T cells.

The library targeted TCRbeta and was prepared with unique molecular identifiers. TCRdb reanalysed the PCR reads using MiXCR and keeps one entry per CDR3 protein. The repertoire holds about 580,000 distinct CDR3 sequences, with 20% to 30% as singletons. Looked up from germline, CDR1 is SGHRS and CDR2 is YFSETQ. The CDR3 spans 14 residues. J lost 3 bases, V lost 2 bases, and 1 base had no gene match. Ten or more counts support this clonotype. Its antigen remains unknown. The V gene is TRBV5-1, the J gene TRBJ2-5; TRBD2 agrees at 10 bases. This receptor was identified in a boy younger than two with Wiskott-Aldrich syndrome, due to receive a stem cell transplant. The sequences come from PBMCs, collected before TCRalphabeta/CD19-depleted stem cell transplant. CDR3 region: CASSFGLAEETQYF. CDR3 DNA: TGCGCCAGCAGCTTCGGACTAGCGGAAGAGACCCAGTACTTC.